The T cell receptor beta chain described here comes from a study of cytomegalovirus exposure and HLA in healthy donors. V was cut by 0 bases and J by 10 bases, with 17 bases left in between. Germline values: CDR1 SGHRS, CDR2 YFSETQ. CDR3 size: 16 residues. The PCR employed 60 Vbeta primers together with 13 Jbeta primers. Some clones are missing from TCRdb's copy, which holds only in-frame ones; the method was immunoSEQ multiplex PCR. Of about 100,000 clones detected, approximately 82% appear once; the ten largest clones hold 2% to 3%. The sequencing sample was made of PBMCs. The chain recombines TRBV5-1 with TRBJ1-6, with D unclear. The TCR was taken from a man between 40 and 49 years old in good health and CMV-seronegative. CDR3 region: CASSLELAPGGSPLHF. CDR3 bases: TGCGCCAGCAGCTTGGAACTGGCGCCCGGCGGGTCACCCCTCCACTTT.